One sample yielded the 24 T cell receptor beta chains listed below, sequenced in a study of radiotherapy plus CTLA-4 blockade in lung cancer. Sequencing was performed with immunoSEQ multiplex PCR; in TCRdb, only in-frame clones are kept and a portion is missing. The sample holds some 110,000 clones, roughly 80% seen once. The sequencing used peripheral blood, collected from a patient treated with radiotherapy plus ipilimumab. All receptors come from a human donor with non-small cell lung cancer that progressed on radiotherapy plus ipilimumab. Some clones in this sample may be carry-over from other donors' samples.

Only a few counts were recorded for this clone. J is TRBJ2-3 and V is TRBV5-6, with 11 bases lining up with TRBD2. The CDR3 is 16 amino acids. Germline CDR1 is SGHDT and CDR2 is YYEEEE. The J segment lost 2 bases and the V segment lost 5 bases, leaving 7 bases of the junction unmatched. For the CDR3, the DNA is TGTGCCAGCAGTTACCTAGCGGGGGGCAACACAGATACGCAGTATTTT. This translates into CASSYLAGGNTDTQYF.

The rearrangement links TRBV5-6 to TRBJ1-4; D is unresolved. Germline CDR1 reads SGHDT; CDR2 reads YYEEEE. V lost 0 bases and J lost 2, with 8 bases in between. The CDR3 sequence is 15 residues long. CDR3 residues: CASSLEQYTNEKLFF. The CDR3 bases are TGTGCCAGCAGCTTGGAACAGTACACTAATGAAAAACTGTTTTTT.

The J gene is TRBJ2-5, the V gene TRBV18, with a weak D call TRBD1 (8 bases). The tail of the sequence fits TRBJ2-7 better, so the J call may be wrong. CDR1 KGHSH and CDR2 LQKENI come from the germline V gene. The CDR3 extends over 18 amino acids. The CDR3 coding sequence is TGTGCCAGCTCACTAACAGGGGGGGCCGGAATGTCTCAATACGAGCAGTACTTC. It specifies CASSLTGGAGMSQYEQYF.

The rearrangement uses TRBV6-6 and TRBJ2-7; D is ambiguous. This CDR3 has 14 residues. The germline V and J ends were trimmed by 2 bases and 0 bases, with 8 bases remaining between them. Looked up from germline, CDR1 is MNHNY and CDR2 is SVGAGI (reference sequence). The CDR3 is CASSYGRSSYEQYF. In DNA form, the CDR3 reads TGTGCCAGCAGTTACGGTAGGAGCTCCTACGAGCAGTACTTC.

The chain links TRBV6-6 to TRBJ1-6; D gene unclear. This CDR3 has 15 residues. V lost 5 bases to trimming and J lost 8 bases, with 16 bases between them. Germline CDR1 and CDR2: MNHNY and SVGAGI (reference sequence). The CDR3, as DNA: TGTGCCAGCAGTACCGGAGGACGGCATCATTCACCCCTCCACTTT. Protein: CASSTGGRHHSPLHF.

This sequence joins TRBV11-2 and TRBJ1-2; TRBD1 is a possible D gene (6 bases). Germline CDR1 reads SGHAT; CDR2 reads FQNNGV. V dropped 6 bases and J dropped 1 base, with 6 bases sitting between them. There are 12 residues in the CDR3. CDR3 sequence: CASRQGNYGYTF. The CDR3 DNA follows: TGTGCCAGCAGACAGGGTAACTATGGCTACACCTTC.

The chain couples TRBV10-3 to TRBJ2-1; 7 nucleotides line up with TRBD1. CDR1 and CDR2 from the germline V gene are ENHRY and SYGVKD. The CDR3 is 14 amino acids. The V gene end was trimmed by 2 bases and the J gene end by 4 bases; junction bases not matched to a gene: 2. The CDR3 coding sequence is TGTGCCATCAGTGAGGACAGGGAATACAATGAGCAGTTCTTC. Its protein is CAISEDREYNEQFF.

This sequence joins TRBV21-1 and TRBJ2-7. TRBV21-1 is a listed pseudogene. The CDR3 is made up of 19 amino acids. The CDR3 spells CASSKGRKLQGEGSYEQYF. CDR3 nucleotides: TGTGCCAGCAGCAAAGGGCGAAAGCTGCAGGGTGAGGGCTCCTACGAGCAGTACTTC.

The chain couples TRBV27 to TRBJ1-5; 9 bases fit TRBD1. There are 15 residues in the CDR3. The V gene end was trimmed by 3 bases and the J gene end by 5 bases; junction bases not matched to a gene: 5. CDR1 is MNHEY and CDR2 is SMNVEV in the germline V gene (reference sequence). The CDR3 DNA sequence: TGTGCCAGCAGTTTGCAACGGACAGGGGATCAGCCCCAGCATTTT. As protein: CASSLQRTGDQPQHF.

J is TRBJ2-5 and V is TRBV1; the DNA was not compared with TRBD2, the D call given in the table. TRBV1 counts as a pseudogene. The CDR3 contains 17 residues. The CDR3 sequence: CTSSQENQRRVKETQYF. CDR3 bases: TGCACCAGCAGCCAGGAGAACCAGCGGAGGGTAAAGGAGACCCAGTACTTC.

Comment on this clone: The sample carries other DNA sequences with the same CDR3. This chain connects TRBV28 to TRBJ1-2; 10 nucleotides line up with TRBD1. The V gene's germline CDR1 is MDHEN and CDR2 SYDVKM. V was clipped by 4 bases and J by 6 bases; unmatched bases: 14. The CDR3 spans 17 residues. CDR3 nucleotides: TGTGCCAGCAGTTCCGGACAGGGGGTTGACGCCAGTAATGGCTACACCTTC. It yields the protein CASSSGQGVDASNGYTF.

This clone was seen only once. The CDR3 is CASSLPGGAYNEQFF. DNA for the CDR3: TGTGCCAGCAGCTTGCCCGGGGGGGCCTACAATGAGCAGTTCTTC. This chain uses TRBV5-4 with TRBJ2-1, with TRBD2 matching over 8 bases. V lost 1 base to trimming and J lost 2 bases; unmatched junction nucleotides: 2. The CDR3 consists of 15 residues. Germline values: CDR1 SGHNT, CDR2 YYREEE (reference sequence).

The rearrangement joins TRBV6-1 to TRBJ2-4; D is undetermined. With 8 bases removed from V and 1 base from J, the gap between germline ends came to 15 bases. This CDR3 has 15 residues. Germline CDR1 MNHNS, CDR2 SASEGT. CDR3 bases: TGTGCCAGCTCCCCAGTGACGCTGGCCAAAAACATTCAGTACTTC. Its protein is CASSPVTLAKNIQYF.

The chain has TRBV27 and TRBJ2-2; 12 nucleotides agree with TRBD1. Per germline, CDR1 MNHEY and CDR2 SMNVEV (reference sequence). The CDR3 is 16 amino acids. The V segment lost 5 bases and the J segment 7 bases; nucleotides outside the gene matches: 8. In DNA form, the CDR3 reads TGTGCCAGCAGTATACTGGGACAGGGGGCAAGCGGGGAGCTGTTTTTT. Protein sequence: CASSILGQGASGELFF.

The chain recombines TRBV6-1 with TRBJ1-1; the D gene is possibly TRBD1 (6 bases). This CDR3 is 14 amino acids long. The germline V and J ends were trimmed by 6 bases and 6 bases, with 17 bases remaining between them. Per the germline V gene, CDR1 is MNHNS and CDR2 is SASEGT. Written as DNA, the CDR3 is TGTGCCAGCAGGTTGGGGAGGGGGAGCGCTGAAGCTTTCTTT. Translated, it gives CASRLGRGSAEAFF.

Written as DNA, the CDR3 is TGCGCCAGCAGCTCAATTCAGAACACCGGGGAGCTGTTTTTT. Amino acids: CASSSIQNTGELFF. J is TRBJ2-2 and V is TRBV4-1; D gene unclear. V was clipped by 5 bases and J by 1 base, with 8 bases between them. Germline lookup yields CDR1 MGHRA and CDR2 YSYEKL. The CDR3 consists of 14 residues.

The chain recombines TRBV19 with TRBJ1-5; D unresolved. Germline loops: CDR1 LNHDA, CDR2 SQIVND (reference sequence). Trimming pared 4 bases from V and 9 bases from J, leaving 19 bases between. The CDR3 totals 15 residues. The CDR3 DNA follows: TGTGCCAGTAGTAAGCACGGCGACCCCAATTCGCCCCAGCATTTT. Translation: CASSKHGDPNSPQHF.

The chain employs TRBV5-1 and TRBJ1-3; TRBD1 matches at 7 bases. Trimming at V came to 4 bases and at J to 2 bases, leaving 15 bases not matched to a gene. This CDR3 has 18 amino acids. Germline CDR1 SGHRS, CDR2 YFSETQ. This CDR3 reads CASSPLGGTVGTGNTIYF. The DNA of the CDR3 is TGCGCCAGCAGCCCCCTCGGGGGGACAGTGGGGACTGGAAACACCATATATTTT. Supplemented by reference TRBV5-1 and TRBJ1-3, the full variable domain reads KAGVTQTPRYLIKTRGQQVTLSCSPISGHRSVSWYQQTPGQGLQFLFEYFSETQRNKGNFPGRFSGRQFSNSRSEMNVSTLELGDSALYLCASSPLGGTVGTGNTIYFGEGSWLTVV.

This clone was detected only a few times. V gene TRBV15 combines with J gene TRBJ2-7; D is undetermined. The CDR3 has 15 amino acids. Deletions cut 4 bases from V and 2 bases from J, with 15 bases between. The V gene's germline CDR1 is LNHNV and CDR2 YYDKDF (reference sequence). CDR3 coding DNA: TGTGCCACCAGCAACTATTATGGGGTCCCCTACGAGCAGTACTTC. It codes for CATSNYYGVPYEQYF.

This sequence joins TRBV5-7 and TRBJ1-2; D gene unclear. TRBV5-7 falls under the ORF class, with uncertain function. The CDR3 sequence is 15 residues long. Trimming stripped 3 bases from V and 3 bases from J, with 15 bases between. The CDR3 coding sequence is TGTGCCAGCAGCTGCACACCGGTGGGAGACTATGGCTACACCTTC. This codes for CASSCTPVGDYGYTF.

The chain is built from TRBV5-1 and TRBJ2-5, with 10 positions matching TRBD2. Germline values: CDR1 SGHRS, CDR2 YFSETQ. The CDR3 is made up of 16 amino acids. Trimming removed 2 bases from V and 1 base from J; junction bases left unmatched: 5. The CDR3 reads CASSFGLAGGQETQYF. In DNA, the CDR3 is TGCGCCAGCAGCTTCGGGTTAGCGGGGGGCCAAGAGACCCAGTACTTC. The full variable domain, in which reference TRBV5-1 and TRBJ2-5 provide the parts outside the CDR3, is KAGVTQTPRYLIKTRGQQVTLSCSPISGHRSVSWYQQTPGQGLQFLFEYFSETQRNKGNFPGRFSGRQFSNSRSEMNVSTLELGDSALYLCASSFGLAGGQETQYFGPGTRLLVL.

This clone was seen only once. The chain employs TRBV6-5 and TRBJ1-1; D unclear. V lost 0 bases and J lost 0, with 5 bases in between. CDR1 and CDR2 (germline): MNHEY, SVGAGI. The CDR3 extends over 14 amino acids. This chain's CDR3 is CASSYSRVNTEAFF. CDR3 in DNA: TGTGCCAGCAGTTACTCGAGGGTGAACACTGAAGCTTTCTTT.

This clone occurred once. The V gene is TRBV12-5, the J gene TRBJ1-1; D call uncertain. Trimming stripped 2 bases from V and 11 bases from J, with 15 bases between. The V gene's germline CDR1 is LGHNT and CDR2 FRNRAP. The CDR3 covers 13 residues. In DNA, the CDR3 is TGTGCTAGTGGTTTGCCACAAGGGAGCCAGGCTTTCTTT. Protein product: CASGLPQGSQAFF.

V usage is TRBV5-1 and J usage is TRBJ1-2, with D possibly matching TRBD1 (5 bases). Germline CDR1 reads SGHRS; CDR2 reads YFSETQ. The ends were cut back, 3 bases at V and 2 bases at J, with 8 bases in the middle. This CDR3 contains 13 residues. The CDR3 region has the DNA TGCGCCAGCAGCTGGGGGGTCAACTATGGCTACACCTTC. Protein product: CASSWGVNYGYTF. The full variable domain, with the rest looked up from reference TRBV5-1 and TRBJ1-2, is KAGVTQTPRYLIKTRGQQVTLSCSPISGHRSVSWYQQTPGQGLQFLFEYFSETQRNKGNFPGRFSGRQFSNSRSEMNVSTLELGDSALYLCASSWGVNYGYTFGSGTRLTVV.